This T cell receptor (beta chain) is drawn from a study of T-cell memory formation after mild COVID-19. Findings of the study overall: Shrinking CD4+ clones were chiefly CM and EM; CD8+ ones were chiefly EMRA.

TCRdb recomputed calls from the 5' RACE reads with MiXCR, one row per CDR3 protein. The sample lists around 200,000 distinct CDR3 sequences, roughly 23% seen once, with more than 20% in the top ten. V was clipped by 0 bases and J by 5 bases, with 14 bases between them. This CDR3 comprises 15 residues. Germline loops: CDR1 MNHEY, CDR2 SVGEGT. Comments on this clonotype: Its antigen is still unknown.

This chain joins TRBV6-2 or TRBV6-3 and TRBJ2-7; D is unclear. Sequences were obtained from PBMCs or a T cell subset sorted from them (not recorded which). The clonotype was recovered from an adult woman who had mild COVID-19 (a few samples of this study predate the infection). Cell type and time point are not known. CDR3 region: CASSYSSPSPHEQYF. In DNA form, the CDR3 reads TGTGCCAGCAGTTACTCTAGTCCCAGTCCCCACGAGCAGTACTTC.